These T cell receptor beta chains were read from a single sample in a study of lymphopenia after photon versus proton radiotherapy. Data came from immunoSEQ multiplex PCR; TCRdb stores just in-frame clones and leaves some out. Among 55,000 to 85,000 clones, 80% to 95% were seen once, and the ten largest hold approximately 2.1%. The sample in question was peripheral blood, obtained from a patient treated with photon-based radiotherapy. These receptor sequences come from a woman between 35 and 50 years old with cholangiocarcinoma. Each CDR3 is given with its conserved first and last residue. D genes are given only for firm matches. A row's size may be missing; if present it is once, few, many or a size class.

clone_size d_call j_call v_call cdr3_aa cdr3_nt
once TRBD1 TRBJ1-4 TRBV2 CASSEALNRGHEKLFF TGTGCCAGCAGTGAAGCGCTGAACAGGGGGCACGAAAAACTGTTTTTT
NA TRBD1 TRBJ2-3 TRBV9 CASSVRQGIPDTQYF TGTGCCAGCAGCGTAAGACAGGGGATTCCAGATACGCAGTATTTT
NA TRBD2 TRBJ2-7 TRBV27 CASSPVGGWVHEQYF TGTGCCAGCAGCCCCGTCGGGGGGTGGGTCCACGAGCAGTACTTC
NA NA TRBJ1-2 TRBV27 CASSPPGGSGYTF TGTGCCAGCAGTCCTCCCGGGGGTAGTGGCTACACCTTC
NA NA TRBJ2-7 TRBV11-2 CASSTPNTYEQYF TGTGCCAGCAGCACCCCAAACACCTACGAGCAGTACTTC
NA NA TRBJ1-5 TRBV5-4 CASSLDGNQPQHF TGTGCCAGCAGCTTGGATGGTAATCAGCCCCAGCATTTT
NA TRBD1 TRBJ2-7 TRBV28 CASSPVSGGRTYYEQYF TGTGCCAGCAGTCCGGTCTCAGGGGGCAGAACGTATTACGAGCAGTACTTC
once TRBD1 TRBJ2-2 TRBV27 CAKQQGAKTGELFF TGTGCCAAACAACAGGGGGCAAAGACCGGGGAGCTGTTTTTT
NA NA TRBJ2-3 TRBV6-1 CASRKGGGTDTQYF TGTGCCAGCAGGAAAGGGGGAGGCACAGATACGCAGTATTTT
NA NA TRBJ1-2 TRBV10-3 CAISESGNQGYTF TGTGCCATCAGTGAGTCGGGAAATCAAGGCTACACCTTC
NA NA TRBJ2-3 TRBV21-1 CASSKAGAGATQYF TGTGCCAGCAGCAAAGCGGGGGCGGGTGCTACGCAGTATTTT
NA NA TRBJ2-3 TRBV27 CASSLGVADTQYF TGTGCCAGCAGTTTAGGCGTAGCAGATACGCAGTATTTT
NA TRBD1 TRBJ1-2 TRBV11-2 CASSTTGSTGGGYGYTF TGTGCCAGCAGCACTACAGGCTCGACAGGGGGCGGATATGGCTACACCTTC
NA NA TRBJ1-5 TRBV6-5 CASSYAASQPQHF TGTGCCAGCAGTTACGCGGCCTCCCAGCCCCAGCATTTT
NA NA TRBJ1-1 TRBV6-5 CASSNGRVTEAFF TGTGCCAGCAGTAACGGACGGGTCACTGAAGCTTTCTTT
NA TRBD1 TRBJ2-7 TRBV2 CASTLGQGQTYEQYF TGTGCCAGCACCTTGGGACAGGGACAAACCTACGAGCAGTACTTC
NA NA TRBJ1-1 TRBV11-2 CASSNWRVVNTEAFF TGTGCCAGCAGCAACTGGCGGGTTGTGAACACTGAAGCTTTCTTT
NA TRBD1 TRBJ2-7 TRBV6-1 CAGKGGTGKTYEQYF TGTGCCGGAAAGGGGGGGACAGGGAAGACCTACGAGCAGTACTTC
NA NA TRBJ1-1 TRBV7-9 CASSSTGEEKAFF TGTGCCAGCAGCTCTACTGGGGAGGAGAAAGCTTTCTTT
NA NA TRBJ2-4 TRBV5-1 CASSLRVIAKNIQYF TGCGCCAGCAGCTTGAGAGTTATCGCCAAAAACATTCAGTACTTC
NA TRBD1 TRBJ2-7 TRBV5-1 CASSLAEGQGAGEQYF TGCGCCAGCAGCTTGGCCGAGGGACAGGGGGCCGGCGAGCAGTACTTC
NA NA TRBJ2-7 TRBV30 CAWSVQGDNEQYF TGTGCCTGGAGTGTACAAGGTGATAACGAGCAGTACTTC
NA TRBD1 TRBJ1-5 TRBV28 CASSRGIFSNQPQHF TGTGCCAGCAGCAGGGGGATATTTAGCAATCAGCCCCAGCATTTT
NA NA TRBJ2-3 TRBV20-1 CSANFWGTQYF TGCAGTGCTAACTTCTGGGGTACGCAGTATTTT
NA TRBD1 TRBJ1-2 TRBV2 CASSGQGAGYGYTF TGTGCCAGCAGCGGTCAGGGGGCTGGCTATGGCTACACCTTC
NA NA TRBJ1-2 TRBV28 CASRSTGGYTF TGTGCCAGCAGGTCTACAGGAGGCTACACCTTC
NA TRBD1 TRBJ2-3 TRBV11-2 CASSAGQGLGGYF TGTGCCAGCAGCGCCGGACAGGGGCTGGGCGGGTATTTT
NA TRBD1 TRBJ1-1 TRBV2 CASSVEDRLNTEAFF TGTGCCAGCAGTGTGGAGGACAGGCTGAACACTGAAGCTTTCTTT
NA NA TRBJ1-1 TRBV6-6 CASTDGTTGTEAFF TGTGCCAGCACAGACGGGACTACGGGTACTGAAGCTTTCTTT
NA NA TRBJ1-5 TRBV10-1 CASSADHYQPQHF TGCGCCAGCAGTGCGGACCATTATCAGCCCCAGCATTTT
once NA TRBJ1-2 TRBV30 CAWSSGPYGYTF TGTGCCTGGAGTTCCGGACCCTATGGCTACACCTTC
NA NA TRBJ2-5 TRBV5-6 CASSLRLFQETQYF TGTGCCAGCAGCTTACGGTTGTTCCAAGAGACCCAGTACTTC
once TRBD1 TRBJ1-6 TRBV9 CASSRKGAGNSPLHF TGTGCCAGCAGTCGAAAGGGGGCAGGTAATTCACCCCTCCACTTT
NA TRBD2 TRBJ2-1 TRBV28 CASSSSDPTSGILHEQFF TGTGCCAGCAGTTCGTCCGATCCGACTAGCGGGATTTTGCATGAGCAGTTCTTC
NA NA TRBJ1-4 TRBV28 CASSSSAFRTLNEKLFF TGTGCCAGCAGTTCTTCCGCCTTCAGGACTCTCAATGAAAAACTGTTTTTT
NA TRBD1 TRBJ2-1 TRBV2 CASVWDRGVSYNEQFF TGTGCCAGCGTATGGGACAGGGGAGTATCCTACAATGAGCAGTTCTTC
NA NA TRBJ2-1 TRBV5-6 CASSPGHPVSYNEQFF TGTGCCAGCAGCCCGGGACACCCGGTCTCCTACAATGAGCAGTTCTTC
NA TRBD1 TRBJ2-1 TRBV30 CAWSRGTGGYNEQFF TGTGCCTGGAGTCGTGGGACAGGCGGTTACAATGAGCAGTTCTTC
NA NA TRBJ2-7 TRBV6-5 CASRYLRSGAHEQYF TGTGCCAGCAGGTACCTCCGGTCGGGAGCCCACGAGCAGTACTTC
NA NA TRBJ2-1 TRBV28 CASSWLSSYNEQFF TGTGCCAGCAGTTGGCTTAGCTCCTACAATGAGCAGTTCTTC
NA TRBD1 TRBJ1-1 TRBV28 CASREPGGETEAFF TGTGCCAGCAGGGAGCCAGGGGGGGAGACTGAAGCTTTCTTT
NA NA TRBJ1-2 TRBV27 CASSYRDTGRGGYTF TGTGCCAGCAGTTACCGGGACACGGGTCGTGGGGGCTACACCTTC
NA NA TRBJ2-5 TRBV6-1 CASSAGGYRETQYF TGTGCCAGCAGTGCTGGGGGGTATCGGGAGACCCAGTACTTC
NA NA TRBJ1-2 TRBV15 CATSSGSYGYTF TGTGCCACCAGCAGCGGGTCATATGGCTACACCTTC
NA NA TRBJ1-1 TRBV19 CASLSGTTAEAFF TGTGCCAGTCTCTCAGGAACTACCGCTGAAGCTTTCTTT
NA TRBD1 TRBJ1-1 TRBV7-2 CASSSGTAEAFF TGTGCCAGCAGCTCCGGGACAGCTGAAGCTTTCTTT
NA TRBD1 TRBJ1-2 TRBV7-9 CASSLGTGITQDGYTF TGTGCCAGCAGCTTAGGGACAGGGATTACTCAGGATGGCTACACCTTC
few NA TRBJ1-2 TRBV29-1 CSVLTANTNYGYTF TGCAGCGTTCTTACAGCAAACACTAACTATGGCTACACCTTC
NA TRBD2 TRBJ2-1 TRBV9 CASSVVTSGKNEQFF TGTGCCAGCAGCGTAGTTACTAGCGGGAAGAATGAGCAGTTCTTC
NA NA TRBJ1-1 TRBV5-1 CASSLEQGTEAFF TGCGCCAGCAGCTTGGAGCAGGGGACTGAAGCTTTCTTT
NA NA TRBJ1-3 TRBV18 CASSPLLFSNYSGNTIYF TGTGCCAGCTCACCCCTACTCTTTTCTAACTACTCTGGAAACACCATATATTTT
NA TRBD2 TRBJ2-5 TRBV9 CASSVSGTRGETQYF TGTGCCAGCAGCGTTTCCGGGACTAGAGGCGAGACCCAGTACTTC
NA NA TRBJ2-7 TRBV25-1 CASSDPAGRGPYEQYF TGTGCCAGCAGTGACCCAGCAGGCAGGGGTCCCTACGAGCAGTACTTC
once NA TRBJ1-6 TRBV6-1 CASSEAPLSPEVSSYNSPLHF TGTGCCAGCAGTGAAGCGCCTCTTTCCCCTGAAGTGAGCTCCTATAATTCACCCCTCCACTTT
NA NA TRBJ2-1 TRBV4-1 CASSQGTLNNEQFF TGCGCCAGCAGCCAAGGAACCCTCAACAATGAGCAGTTCTTC
NA NA TRBJ2-3 TRBV7-9 CASSDRRGADTQYF TGTGCCAGCAGTGACAGGAGGGGCGCGGATACGCAGTATTTT
NA NA TRBJ1-1 TRBV2 CASRGRAGTTEAFF TGTGCCAGCAGAGGGCGGGCAGGGACCACTGAAGCTTTCTTT
NA NA TRBJ2-5 TRBV6-1 CASSEWRGQETQYF TGTGCCAGCAGTGAATGGAGGGGGCAAGAGACCCAGTACTTC
NA NA TRBJ1-1 TRBV27 CASSLSRNTEAFF TGTGCCAGCAGTTTATCGCGGAACACTGAAGCTTTCTTT
once TRBD1 TRBJ1-1 TRBV30 CAWRTGGTGTEAFF TGTGCCTGGAGGACAGGGGGAACGGGCACTGAAGCTTTCTTT